Each of the 24 T cell receptor beta chains below was sequenced from the same sample in a study of shared clonotypes between healthy human individuals. Using immunoSEQ multiplex PCR, the repertoire was profiled, and TCRdb retains in-frame clones only, with some absent. Of some 2.1 million clones listed, roughly 94% are singletons. Sequencing was performed on naive CD4+ T cells sorted from blood. Sample subset: CD45RA+ positively selected. Receptor source: a man aged 18-30 years in good health.

This chain connects TRBV19 to TRBJ2-2; D could derive from TRBD1 or TRBD2 (5 bases each). V was pared by 3 bases and J by 3 bases, with 14 bases between. Germline V gene data show CDR1 as LNHDA and CDR2 as SQIVND (reference sequence). The length of the CDR3 is 16 residues. CDR3 nucleotides: TGTGCCAGTAGTATCTGGGACGATGCCTACACCGGGGAGCTGTTTTTT. Protein: CASSIWDDAYTGELFF.

This clone showed up many times. The chain carries TRBV7-9 and TRBJ1-3; D unclear. The CDR3 is 15 residues long. Germline CDR1 and CDR2: SEHNR and FQNEAQ (reference sequence). V was clipped by 5 bases and J by 0 bases, with 11 bases between them. DNA for the CDR3: TGTGCCAGCAGCCCCGCCTGGAGCTCTGGAAACACCATATATTTT. Protein sequence: CASSPAWSSGNTIYF.

This chain uses TRBV28 with TRBJ1-6; 7 nucleotides line up with TRBD1. Germline V gene lookup returns CDR1 MDHEN and CDR2 SYDVKM. The V gene end was trimmed by 5 bases and the J gene end by 1 base; junction bases not matched to a gene: 8. The CDR3 extends over 17 amino acids. The CDR3 DNA is TGTGCCAGCAGTCTCCCAGGGGGGCGGTCCTATAATTCACCCCTCCACTTT. Residues: CASSLPGGRSYNSPLHF.

On this clone: This may arise from a read error, as a much more abundant clone is one base away. The chain recombines TRBV4-1 with TRBJ2-2, with D perhaps matching TRBD1 (6 bases). Germline CDR1 is MGHRA and CDR2 is YSYEKL. CDR3 length: 19 residues. Trimming removed 4 bases at V and 5 bases at J, with 26 bases between. CDR3 DNA: TGCGCCAGCAGCCCAAGGGCTGGACAGCTAGTTTCTGGAACCGGGGAGCTGTTTTTT. This translates into CASSPRAGQLVSGTGELFF.

This clone was counted a single time. Additional DNA sequences in this sample encode the identical CDR3. The chain employs TRBV6-6 and TRBJ1-5; D is possibly TRBD1 (5 bases). Trimming removed 6 bases from V and 4 bases from J, with 7 bases in between. The CDR3 is 12 residues long. Germline V CDR1 and CDR2: MNHNY, SVGAGI (reference sequence). The CDR3 protein is CASRGGNQPQHF. The CDR3 DNA sequence: TGTGCCAGCAGGGGGGGTAATCAGCCCCAGCATTTT.

The table lists this clone with a count of one. The genes are TRBV11-2 and TRBJ2-7; D assignment may be TRBD1 or TRBD2 (5 bases each). The CDR3 contains 14 residues. The V end was cut by 1 base, the J end by 6 bases, with 13 bases between. From germline, CDR1 is SGHAT and CDR2 FQNNGV. Written as DNA, the CDR3 is TGTGCCAGCAGCTTAGCGGGACCCCTGCGCGAGCAGTACTTC. Translated: CASSLAGPLREQYF.

The genes are TRBV5-4 and TRBJ2-1, with D tentatively TRBD1 (6 bases). From germline, CDR1 is SGHNT and CDR2 YYREEE (reference sequence). The ends were cut back, 7 bases at V and 2 bases at J, with 19 bases in the middle. The length of the CDR3 is 16 residues. The CDR3 loop is CASSWSVWTAYNEQFF. CDR3 coding DNA: TGTGCCAGCTCTTGGTCGGTATGGACAGCCTACAATGAGCAGTTCTTC.

This chain joins TRBV4-3 and TRBJ2-2; TRBD1 might be the D (6 bases). There are 15 residues in the CDR3. Germline values: CDR1 LGHNA, CDR2 YSLEER. Trimming shortened V by 3 bases and J by 1 base, and 9 bases separated the two germline ends. The CDR3 here is CASSQSTGNTGELFF. The CDR3 region has the DNA TGCGCCAGCAGCCAGTCGACAGGGAACACCGGGGAGCTGTTTTTT.

The chain carries TRBV25-1 and TRBJ2-1; TRBD2 matches 8 bases. After removal of 0 bases from V and 9 bases from J, the junction contained 10 bases not matched to a gene. Per the germline V gene, CDR1 is MGHDK and CDR2 is SYGVNS. The CDR3 has 16 amino acids. The CDR3 loop reads CASSEYAASGRAEQFF. For the CDR3, the DNA is TGTGCCAGCAGTGAATATGCGGCTAGCGGGCGGGCTGAGCAGTTCTTC. The full variable domain, in which reference TRBV25-1 and TRBJ2-1 provide the parts outside the CDR3, is EADIYQTPRYLVIGTGKKITLECSQTMGHDKMYWYQQDPGMELHLIHYSYGVNSTEKGDLSSESTVSRIRTEHFPLTLESARPSHTSQYLCASSEYAASGRAEQFFGPGTRLTVL.

V usage is TRBV5-4 and J usage is TRBJ2-1; the D is unclear. Germline CDR1 reads SGHNT; CDR2 reads YYREEE (reference sequence). V lost 0 bases and J 7 bases, leaving 5 bases between the germline ends. This CDR3 has 12 residues. DNA of the CDR3: TGTGCCAGCAGCTTGGCCGTAAATGAGCAGTTCTTC. It specifies CASSLAVNEQFF.

Here the CDR3 reads CASIRTGRDSGNTIYF. The CDR3 DNA follows: TGTGCCAGCATCAGGACGGGTAGGGACTCTGGAAACACCATATATTTT. The V call is TRBV5-6, the J call TRBJ1-3, with D hard to call. V was trimmed by 6 bases and J by 0 bases, leaving 16 bases between them. This CDR3 contains 16 residues. CDR1 SGHDT and CDR2 YYEEEE come from the germline V gene.

CDR3 sequence reads: CASSLGGLEQYF. In DNA, the CDR3 is TGTGCCAGCAGTTTGGGGGGGCTCGAGCAGTACTTC. This chain links TRBV6-6 with TRBJ2-7; the D gene is possibly TRBD2 (7 bases). Germline V gene data show CDR1 as MNHNY and CDR2 as SVGAGI (reference sequence). Trimming stripped 4 bases from V and 6 bases from J, with 10 bases between. The CDR3 totals 12 residues.

The chain combines TRBV27 with TRBJ2-3; 15 nucleotides line up with TRBD2. Per germline, CDR1 MNHEY and CDR2 SMNVEV (reference sequence). V lost 6 bases, J lost 1 base, and 8 bases stayed unmatched. This CDR3 has 18 residues. This chain's CDR3 is CASSLGLAGGRRTDTQYF. As DNA, the CDR3 is TGTGCCAGCAGCCTGGGACTAGCGGGGGGACGACGCACAGATACGCAGTATTTT.

The CDR3 sequence is CASSSGGVGNTIYF. CDR3 bases: TGTGCCAGTAGCTCCGGGGGGGTCGGAAACACCATATATTTT. The chain joins TRBV19 to TRBJ1-3; D is perhaps TRBD1 (5 bases). This CDR3 spans 14 amino acids. CDR1 and CDR2 (germline): LNHDA, SQIVND (reference sequence). The V end was cut by 6 bases, the J end by 4 bases, with 13 bases between.

The chain is built from TRBV28 and TRBJ1-5, with TRBD1 as a possible D gene (6 bases). V lost 4 bases to trimming and J lost 7 bases, with 14 bases between them. The CDR3 sequence is 14 residues long. Germline loops: CDR1 MDHEN, CDR2 SYDVKM. CDR3 DNA sequence: TGTGCCAGCAGTTCAGGTGGGGGCCACCAGCCCCAGCATTTT. Translated: CASSSGGGHQPQHF.

This chain connects TRBV28 to TRBJ1-3; D gene uncertain. The CDR3 covers 13 residues. Germline V gives CDR1 MDHEN, CDR2 SYDVKM. The V end lost 5 bases, the J end lost 0 bases, and 5 bases lay between the germline ends. The CDR3, as DNA: TGTGCCAGCAGTCCGAACTCTGGAAACACCATATATTTT. As protein: CASSPNSGNTIYF. The whole variable domain, filled in from reference TRBV28 and TRBJ1-3, reads DVKVTQSSRYLVKRTGEKVFLECVQDMDHENMFWYRQDPGLGLRLIYFSYDVKMKEKGDIPEGYSVSREKKERFSLILESASTNQTSMYLCASSPNSGNTIYFGEGSWLTVV.

The gene calls are TRBV10-2 and TRBJ1-1, with D possibly being TRBD1 (6 bases). Germline CDR1 and CDR2: WSHSY and SAAADI. The germline V and J ends were trimmed by 4 bases and 4 bases, with 13 bases remaining between them. The CDR3 runs 14 residues. The chain's CDR3 is CASSGNQGTTEAFF. The CDR3 coding sequence is TGCGCCAGCAGTGGTAACCAGGGGACCACTGAAGCTTTCTTT.

V is TRBV7-9 and J is TRBJ1-1; perhaps TRBD1 as D (5 bases). Germline V lookup: CDR1 SEHNR, CDR2 FQNEAQ (reference sequence). Trimming stripped 5 bases from V and 4 bases from J, with 20 bases between. The CDR3 sequence is 16 residues long. The CDR3 sequence is CASSLLRPTGGTEAFF. The DNA of the CDR3 is TGTGCCAGCAGCCTTCTCCGACCGACCGGGGGCACTGAAGCTTTCTTT.

The chain has TRBV11-2 and TRBJ2-7, with unresolved D. The germline V gene has CDR1 SGHAT and CDR2 FQNNGV. The ends were cut back, 1 base at V and 3 bases at J, with 7 bases in the middle. The CDR3 is made up of 13 amino acids. CDR3 amino acids: CASSLALFYEQYF. The CDR3, as DNA: TGTGCCAGCAGCTTAGCACTTTTCTACGAGCAGTACTTC. The full variable domain, in which reference TRBV11-2 and TRBJ2-7 provide the parts outside the CDR3, is EAGVAQSPRYKIIEKRQSVAFWCNPISGHATLYWYQQILGQGPKLLIQFQNNGVVDDSQLPKDRFSAERLKGVDSTLKIQPAKLEDSAVYLCASSLALFYEQYFGPGTRLTVT.

This chain joins TRBV5-6 and TRBJ1-4, with a possible D match to TRBD1 (5 bases). The CDR3 runs to 15 residues. V was shortened by 4 bases and J by 7 bases, with 17 bases between the two germline ends. Germline CDR1 is SGHDT and CDR2 is YYEEEE. The CDR3 DNA reads TGTGCCAGCAGCCAATTCCGGGGGGTTTTTGAAAAACTGTTTTTT. This sequence encodes CASSQFRGVFEKLFF.

To note about this clone: Compared with germline, one end of the junction differs, possibly owing to a read error. This chain connects TRBV28 to TRBJ1-2, with D tentatively TRBD1 (5 bases). Looked up from germline, CDR1 is MDHEN and CDR2 is SYDVKM. The CDR3 is 11 amino acids. The chain's CDR3 is CASSLMGRDAF. The DNA for the CDR3 is TGTGCCAGCAGTTTAATGGGCAGGGACGCTTTC.

The chain has TRBV6-6 and TRBJ2-7, with 9 bases aligning to TRBD2. The CDR3 contains 16 residues. With 2 bases clipped from V and 9 bases from J, the junction kept 14 bases outside the gene matches. CDR1 and CDR2 (germline): MNHNY, SVGAGI (reference sequence). CDR3 region: CASSYRPGLADILQYF. The CDR3 DNA reads TGTGCCAGCAGTTACCGTCCGGGACTAGCAGATATACTGCAGTACTTC.

This clone was observed a single time. The chain uses TRBV7-9 and TRBJ2-5, with 7 positions matching TRBD1. Looked up from germline, CDR1 is SEHNR and CDR2 is FQNEAQ (reference sequence). The J segment lost 4 bases and the V segment lost 5 bases, leaving 7 bases of the junction unmatched. CDR3 length: 14 amino acids. CDR3 amino acids: CASSPRQGTETQYF. The CDR3, as DNA: TGTGCCAGCAGCCCCCGACAGGGAACAGAGACCCAGTACTTC.

This clone was recorded once. This rearrangement joins TRBV11-3 to TRBJ2-5; D may be TRBD1 (6 bases). Germline V lookup: CDR1 SGHNT, CDR2 YENEEA. V was shortened by 1 base and J by 4 bases, with 16 bases between the two germline ends. The CDR3 consists of 16 residues. The CDR3 sequence: CASSLGRTAQGETQYF. Written as DNA, the CDR3 is TGTGCCAGCAGCTTAGGAAGGACAGCCCAGGGAGAGACCCAGTACTTC. Full variable domain (outside the CDR3, taken from reference TRBV11-3 and TRBJ2-5): EAGVVQSPRYKIIEKKQPVAFWCNPISGHNTLYWYLQNLGQGPELLIRYENEEAVDDSQLPKDRFSAERLKGVDSTLKIQPAELGDSAVYLCASSLGRTAQGETQYFGPGTRLLVL.